This TCR beta chain was obtained from a study of response to subunit inactivated influenza vaccine. TCRdb reprocessed the RT-PCR reads with MiXCR, giving one entry per CDR3 protein. The sample has 150,000 to 200,000 distinct CDR3 sequences, 7.5% to 10% seen once; the top ten hold 9.5% to 13%. This CDR3 is 17 amino acids long. The germline V gene encodes CDR1 SGHAT and CDR2 FQNNGV. Trimming shortened V by 3 bases and J by 2 bases, and 17 bases separated the two germline ends. This clonotype was detected many times. Antigen: not known. Overall study findings and caveats: The authors suggested that every seasonal influenza vaccination recruits few new T cells.

Sequencing was performed on non-naive T cells sorted from PBMCs, taken on the day of vaccination. The source of this sequence is a man aged 50-60 years who received an inactivated influenza vaccine. The chain is built from TRBV11-2 and TRBJ2-1, with D possibly TRBD2 on 6 matching bases. The CDR3 DNA reads TGTGCCAGCAGCTTTCCTCGGACTACCCAAACCTACAATGAGCAGTTCTTC. It is translated as CASSFPRTTQTYNEQFF.